The 13 T cell receptor beta chains presented below share a single source sample, sequenced in a study of blood T cell repertoires in COVID-19. Clones were sequenced by immunoSEQ multiplex PCR, and TCRdb holds only the in-frame ones, with some missing. This sample yields 380,000 or so clones, of which around 87% are seen a single time; 1% to 1.5% belongs to the top ten. The sample was PBMCs or T cells enriched from blood (not recorded which). The receptors stem from a man in his thirties or forties who had recovered from COVID-19.

CDR3 loop: CAWSTGNEKLFF. The CDR3 DNA reads TGTGCCTGGAGTACGGGTAATGAAAAACTGTTTTTT. This rearrangement joins TRBV30 to TRBJ1-4; D not resolved. CDR1 and CDR2 from the germline V gene are GTSNPN and SVGIG (reference sequence). The V end was cut by 2 bases, the J end by 4 bases, with 5 bases between. The CDR3 spans 12 residues.

The rearrangement links TRBV29-1 to TRBJ2-2; D perhaps matches TRBD2 (5 bases). Germline CDR1 SQVTM, CDR2 ANQGSEA. The CDR3 contains 14 residues. V was pared by 4 bases and J by 5 bases, with 14 bases between. DNA for the CDR3: TGCAGCGTTGGGTCCGGGGATGTTACCGGGGAGCTGTTTTTT. This sequence encodes CSVGSGDVTGELFF.

The CDR3 here is CASSYSVTGSGNTIYF. The DNA of the CDR3 is TGTGCCAGCAGTTACTCAGTGACAGGCTCTGGAAACACCATATATTTT. The chain joins TRBV6-5 to TRBJ1-3; perhaps TRBD1 as D (6 bases). This CDR3 contains 16 residues. The V end was cut by 0 bases, the J end by 0 bases, with 9 bases between. CDR1 and CDR2 (germline): MNHEY, SVGAGI.

The chain carries TRBV10-3 and TRBJ1-4, with 7 bases that match TRBD1. Germline V gene data show CDR1 as ENHRY and CDR2 as SYGVKD. After removal of 0 bases from V and 8 bases from J, the junction contained 6 bases not matched to a gene. The CDR3 is made up of 15 amino acids. The CDR3 DNA is TGTGCCATCAGTGAGTCGACAGGGATTCGCGAAAAACTGTTTTTT. Its translation: CAISESTGIREKLFF.

The chain joins TRBV18 to TRBJ1-1; D gene unclear. V gave up 3 bases and J gave up 3 bases, with 14 bases separating them. In germline, CDR1 is KGHSH, CDR2 LQKENI. This CDR3 is built from 15 residues. As DNA, the CDR3 is TGTGCCAGCTCACCCGCCACCGGGAGACACACTGAAGCTTTCTTT. It is translated as CASSPATGRHTEAFF.

V usage is TRBV5-1 and J usage is TRBJ1-2, with 8 bases lining up with TRBD1. Germline values: CDR1 SGHRS, CDR2 YFSETQ. The CDR3 sequence is 16 residues long. The ends lost 0 bases at V and 6 bases at J; junction bases unmatched: 10. The CDR3 nucleotides read TGCGCCAGCAGCTTGGATGGACAGGGCATCAGGGATGGCTACACCTTC. Translating gives CASSLDGQGIRDGYTF.

This sequence joins TRBV4-3 and TRBJ1-5, with D possibly matching TRBD1 (5 bases). Germline CDR1 and CDR2: LGHNA and YSLEER. The CDR3 is 17 residues long. The V end was cut by 0 bases, the J end by 0 bases, with 12 bases between. The CDR3 loop is CASSQDLWGLSNQPQHF. The CDR3 DNA is TGCGCCAGCAGCCAAGATTTATGGGGACTTAGCAATCAGCCCCAGCATTTT.

The J gene is TRBJ1-5, the V gene TRBV5-3, with 7 bases fitting TRBD1. TRBV5-3 is sorted into the ORF group, with uncertain function. Trimming at V came to 4 bases and at J to 1 base, leaving 5 bases not matched to a gene. The CDR3 runs to 15 residues. CDR3 protein: CARSLLQGSNQPQHF. The DNA for the CDR3 is TGTGCCAGAAGCCTGCTACAGGGGAGCAATCAGCCCCAGCATTTT.

This clone was seen a handful of times. The rearrangement links TRBV6-5 to TRBJ1-2, with D tentatively TRBD1 (5 bases). The V gene lost 2 bases and the J gene lost 1 base, with 14 bases spanning the gap. The germline V gene has CDR1 MNHEY and CDR2 SVGAGI. The CDR3 length is 16 residues. Written as DNA, the CDR3 is TGTGCCAGCAGTTACGCCAGGGTCCCTCTTAACTATGGCTACACCTTC. It encodes CASSYARVPLNYGYTF.

This chain joins TRBV5-5 and TRBJ1-6; no definite D call. The CDR3 totals 16 residues. Germline V CDR1 and CDR2: SGHKS, YYEKEE (reference sequence). Trimming removed 4 bases from V and 5 bases from J, with 16 bases in between. This CDR3 is CASSGYRGLNNSPLHF. The DNA of the CDR3 is TGTGCCAGCAGCGGTTACCGGGGTCTCAATAATTCACCCCTCCACTTT. Looking up the rest from reference TRBV5-5 and TRBJ1-6 gives the full variable domain: DAGVTQSPTHLIKTRGQQVTLRCSPISGHKSVSWYQQVLGQGPQFIFQYYEKEERGRGNFPDRFSARQFPNYSSELNVNALLLGDSALYLCASSGYRGLNNSPLHFGNGTRLTVT.

This rearrangement joins TRBV10-3 to TRBJ2-7; tentative D call: TRBD2 (5 bases). The CDR3 is made up of 13 amino acids. V lost 4 bases, J lost 0 bases, and 7 bases lay in between. Germline-derived CDR1 and CDR2 are ENHRY and SYGVKD. CDR3 DNA sequence: TGTGCCATCAGTGGACTATCCTCCTACGAGCAGTACTTC. This encodes CAISGLSSYEQYF.

The chain combines TRBV7-2 with TRBJ1-4; a possible D gene is TRBD1 (5 bases). Germline V gene lookup returns CDR1 SGHTA and CDR2 FQGNSA. The CDR3 consists of 15 residues. V was trimmed by 1 base and J by 7 bases, leaving 13 bases between them. For the CDR3, the DNA is TGTGCCAGCAGCTTAGTGGGGATGGGGGGTGAAAAACTGTTTTTT. It encodes CASSLVGMGGEKLFF.

The chain joins TRBV5-1 to TRBJ1-2; 7 bases line up with TRBD1. Per the germline V gene, CDR1 is SGHRS and CDR2 is YFSETQ. V dropped 5 bases and J dropped 4; count of bases not matched to a gene: 5. The CDR3 covers 13 residues. The CDR3 DNA reads as TGCGCCAGCAGAAGGGACAGTACCTATGGCTACACCTTC. Protein sequence: CASRRDSTYGYTF.